This is a list of T cell receptor beta chains from one sample in a study of Ad26.COV2.S vaccination and SARS-CoV-2 variants. Profiled with immunoSEQ multiplex PCR; TCRdb holds only in-frame clones, not every one. The profile shows around 300,000 clones, around 88% of them singletons. Here the sequenced sample was peripheral blood, taken in a trial of Ad26.COV2.S vaccine versus placebo. These receptor sequences come from a person aged 18-65 years who received the Ad26.COV2.S COVID-19 vaccine or a placebo. Both conserved end residues are trimmed from each CDR3.

j_call: TRBJ2-3; v_call: TRBV7-2; cdr3_aa: ASRNGLRPPDTQY
j_call: TRBJ2-1; v_call: TRBV5-1; cdr3_aa: ASKWDRGRNEQF
j_call: TRBJ2-3; v_call: TRBV27; cdr3_aa: ASSLIRTPTDTQY
j_call: TRBJ1-2; v_call: TRBV3-1/TRBV3-2; cdr3_aa: ASSHLKGPVGYT
j_call: TRBJ2-3; v_call: TRBV12-3/TRBV12-4; cdr3_aa: ASSLLDTQY
j_call: TRBJ2-6; v_call: TRBV5-1; cdr3_aa: ASRHDYSGANVLT
j_call: TRBJ2-7; v_call: TRBV19; cdr3_aa: ASSTGTDTYEQY
j_call: TRBJ2-2; v_call: TRBV11-2; cdr3_aa: ASSYTGLNTGELF
j_call: TRBJ2-5; v_call: TRBV18; cdr3_aa: ASSPRDTQETQY
j_call: TRBJ2-7; v_call: TRBV9; cdr3_aa: ASSVDGREGSYEQY
j_call: TRBJ1-5; v_call: TRBV28; cdr3_aa: ATRDAGVRGPIH
j_call: TRBJ1-4; v_call: TRBV28; cdr3_aa: ASRSQGGNEKLF
j_call: TRBJ2-7; v_call: TRBV7-2; cdr3_aa: ASSLWGQSYEQY
j_call: TRBJ1-1; v_call: TRBV11-2; cdr3_aa: ASSLGPRNTEAF